This T cell receptor beta chain was captured in a study of blood T cell repertoires in COVID-19. Study overall: The samples span acute and convalescent COVID-19 from the United States, Italy and Spain. The cDNA or gDNA used as material had been derived from T cells, B-cell-depleted T cells, or PBMCs.

How the authors handled the data: Amplification of reference gene primers was used by the study to estimate nucleated cell counts. The data were produced by immunoSEQ multiplex PCR, yet TCRdb's version contains in-frame clones alone and is incomplete. The V and J calls and the clone size are those of that table, but D and trimming were determined from the DNA. The repertoire holds more than 200,000 clones, about 83% seen once, with around 8.1% in the top ten. This sequence was found in a man aged 40-49 years with active or convalescent COVID-19. Sequenced material: peripheral blood.

The CDR3 nucleotides are TGTGCCAGTCGGACAGGGGCAGCGAACACCGGGGAGCTGTTTTTT. This sequence encodes CASRTGAANTGELFF. This chain joins TRBV19 and TRBJ2-2, with TRBD1 matching over 9 bases. Trimming took 8 bases from V and 0 from J; bases not matched to a gene: 4. Germline V lookup: CDR1 LNHDA, CDR2 SQIVND (reference sequence). The CDR3 totals 15 residues.